This TCR beta chain was retrieved from a study of shared clonotypes between healthy human individuals (dated by TCRdb to 2018 to 2020). For context, the study as a whole: The cohort included a few men and a couple of women between 18 and 49 years of age. For each donor, CD4 naive and CD4 memory were each given three plates, CD8 naive was given two plates, and CD8 memory was given one plate. The study deeply sequenced blood TCR repertoires of five healthy adults to estimate repertoire size and the extent of clonotype sharing between individuals. Different laboratories and diverse techniques were used to prepare libraries and sequence TCR repertoires, to increase sequencing depth and limit assay-specific biases. Leukapheresis yielded between about 0.9 and 9 billion PBMCs per donor. On the study overall, not on this receptor specifically: Based on pairwise subsampling, the degree of clonotype sharing among donors was expected to be affected by sequencing depth. Compared with non-shared clonotypes, clonotypes shared by all four sorted-subset donors had higher generation probabilities. Only blood was sampled, and tissue TCR repertoires likely differ from those in blood. Because the study included a small number of donors, the genetic and exposure-history diversity represented was limited. Rarefaction of sorted-subset datasets indicated incomplete sequencing despite the large sequencing depth. Estimated clonotype richness was generally larger for naive than for memory subsets. Across four donors, about 5.2% of naive CD4, approximately 3.6% of naive CD8, under 2.5% of memory CD4, and 0.4% of memory CD8 clonotypes were shared.

The CDR1 and CDR2 encoded by the germline V gene are MNHNS and SASEGT. Inclusive of the bounding cysteine and phenylalanine, the CDR3 is 15 residues long. Only the CDR3 DNA stays, 45 bases, in frame from base 1. Between the V and J ends, shortened by 3 bases and 3 bases respectively, the junction contains 12 bases. Using the deep immunoSEQ assay, TCR CDR3 regions were amplified from genomic DNA by multiplex PCR. Genomic DNA extracted from each cell subset was distributed evenly over all wells of several immunoSEQ 96-well plates, and each plate served as one replicate. For sorted subsets, roughly 190 ng of genomic DNA, equivalent to 25,000 to 35,000 T cell genomes, went into each replicate PCR. Purified libraries were quantified with a Qubit 3.0 fluorometer, sized on a Bioanalyzer 2100, and re-quantified with the KAPA Library Quantification kit. A separate single-read 150-cycle Illumina NextSeq 550 flow cell was used to sequence each immunoSEQ 96-well plate. The authors' pipeline ran thus. Because the immunoSEQ output included only junctional sequences and no quality scores, the filtering could not be the same as the filtering used for full-length reads. To assign V/J genes and CDR3, sequences were annotated using PyIR, a Python wrapper for IgBLAST v1.9, with IMGT germline references. Reads were filtered out if the reads had weak V/J assignments (E-value above 1e-6), no CDR3, stop codons, out-of-frame junctions, or ambiguous translated residues. V3J clonotypes were defined as sequences sharing the same inferred V gene, J gene, and CDR3 amino acid sequence. Percentage overlap between repertoires was computed as shared unique clonotypes divided by the size of the smaller repertoire. Repertoire richness was assessed with RTK rarefaction, the Chao1 estimator, and Recon v2.1 estimates of unobserved clonotypes. For all TCRbeta clonotypes obtained by the gDNA method from four donors, generation probabilities were computed with OLGA. Drawn from immuneACCESS, this table holds only the in-frame rearrangements with V and J called that TCRdb kept. Clones are partly lost; checked studies trace under half to an unresolved V gene and leave the rest unexplained. The D gene and trimming were derived from the DNA, and the V and J assignments and clone size from that table. In this sample the table shows about 1,900,000 clones, 85% to 95% of which occur a single time. Of the sample, 1% to 1.5% falls within the top ten clones.

CD8 naive samples were CD45RO-negative cells positively selected for CCR7, giving a CD45RA+CCR7+ population that excluded TemRA cells. The donors were healthy, HIV-negative adults with no recently reported acute infections or vaccinations. Every donor was a Caucasian adult living in Nashville, Tennessee, USA. Blood was obtained by leukapheresis, after which PBMCs were separated by Ficoll-Histopaque density gradient centrifugation and cryopreserved in liquid nitrogen vapor phase. Purity and quantity of every magnetically sorted T cell population were checked by analytical flow cytometry. Genomic DNA was isolated from each sorted fraction and quantified by UV absorbance on a Nanodrop 2000c. About this clone itself: The antigen it recognizes is unknown. No base-level quality is on record; no much larger clone is a single base apart.

Recombination linked TRBV6-1 to TRBJ2-1; D gene: possibly TRBD2, on 5 matching bases. The TCR originated in a man aged 18 to 30 in good health. Sequencing was done on a sample of naive CD8+ T cells sorted from blood. The sample's cell subset or site, from its label and the paper: CD45RA+CCR7+. The CDR3 here reads CASSDGVRIYNEQFF. The sequence in DNA is TGTGCCAGCAGTGACGGGGTAAGGATCTACAATGAGCAGTTCTTC.